This passage covers 9 T cell receptor beta chains from one sample sequenced in a study of blood T cell repertoires in COVID-19. Profiling relied on immunoSEQ multiplex PCR, and the TCRdb table lists in-frame clones only, not all of them. The sample has 250,000 or so clones, roughly nine tenths seen once. The sample consisted of peripheral blood. The receptors were sampled from a man aged 60 to 69 with acute or convalescent COVID-19.

The V and J genes are TRBV6-5 and TRBJ1-5; 7 nucleotides match TRBD1. From germline, CDR1 is MNHEY and CDR2 SVGAGI. The CDR3 is made up of 14 amino acids. After removal of 6 bases from V and 5 bases from J, the junction contained 7 bases not matched to a gene. The CDR3 region is CASSIDRDDQPQHF. The CDR3, as DNA: TGTGCCAGCAGCATCGACAGGGATGATCAGCCCCAGCATTTT.

The chain recombines TRBV23-1 with TRBJ2-4, with D possibly being TRBD2 (6 bases). TRBV23-1 has ORF status, its function being uncertain. Trimming stripped 4 bases from V and 0 bases from J, with 13 bases between. The CDR3 is 16 residues long. The CDR3 DNA follows: TGCGCCAGCAGTCTTCGGCGGGATCGAGCCAAAAACATTCAGTACTTC. It is translated as CASSLRRDRAKNIQYF.

The chain links TRBV7-2 to TRBJ2-5; D is perhaps TRBD2 (5 bases). The length of the CDR3 is 17 residues. Germline values: CDR1 SGHTA, CDR2 FQGNSA. V lost 1 base to trimming and J lost 4 bases, with 19 bases between them. In nucleotides, the CDR3 is TGTGCCAGCAGCTTAGATGGGCGGGTCGCCTTAGGAGAGACCCAGTACTTC. The encoded protein is CASSLDGRVALGETQYF.

CDR3 amino acids: CASSYEDRFTEAFF. CDR3 sequence (DNA): TGTGCCAGCAGTTACGAGGACAGGTTCACTGAAGCTTTCTTT. This chain uses TRBV6-2 or TRBV6-3 with TRBJ1-1, with 7 positions matching TRBD1. Looked up from germline, CDR1 is MNHEY and CDR2 is SVGEGT. The CDR3 extends over 14 amino acids. The ends lost 2 bases at V and 4 bases at J; junction bases unmatched: 4.

This clone was seen once. This chain uses TRBV19 with TRBJ2-5; 12 positions match TRBD2. The germline V gene encodes CDR1 LNHDA and CDR2 SQIVND (reference sequence). With V trimmed by 3 bases and J by 4 bases, 3 bases remained unmatched. CDR3 length equals 15 residues. The CDR3 spells CASSIGGLAGETQYF. CDR3 in DNA: TGTGCCAGTAGTATTGGGGGACTAGCGGGAGAGACCCAGTACTTC. Supplemented by reference TRBV19 and TRBJ2-5, the full variable domain reads DGGITQSPKYLFRKEGQNVTLSCEQNLNHDAMYWYRQDPGQGLRLIYYSQIVNDFQKGDIAEGYSVSREKKESFPLTVTSAQKNPTAFYLCASSIGGLAGETQYFGPGTRLLVL.

The V call is TRBV4-3, the J call TRBJ1-3; no clear D. The CDR3 extends over 16 amino acids. Germline lookup yields CDR1 LGHNA and CDR2 YSLEER. V was shortened by 0 bases and J by 0 bases, with 9 bases between the two germline ends. The CDR3 DNA reads TGCGCCAGCAGCCAAGATATCGGTAGCTCTGGAAACACCATATATTTT. It encodes CASSQDIGSSGNTIYF.

This clone was recorded a few times. This chain joins TRBV30 and TRBJ2-7; TRBD2 might be the D (6 bases). This CDR3 spans 14 amino acids. Trimming cost V 0 bases and J 0 bases, with 9 bases left between them. Germline V gene sequence: CDR1 GTSNPN, CDR2 SVGIG (reference sequence). CDR3 in DNA: TGTGCCTGGAGTGTCCTGCGGGGCTCCTACGAGCAGTACTTC. Amino acid sequence: CAWSVLRGSYEQYF. The full variable domain, in which reference TRBV30 and TRBJ2-7 provide the parts outside the CDR3, is SQTIHQWPATLVQPVGSPLSLECTVEGTSNPNLYWYRQAAGRGLQLLFYSVGIGQISSEVPQNLSASRPQDRQFILSSKKLLLSDSGFYLCAWSVLRGSYEQYFGPGTRLTVT.

The chain carries TRBV19 and TRBJ1-6; 8 bases are a match to TRBD1. Losses at the gene ends were 5 bases for V and 9 bases for J; bases not matched to a gene: 9. Germline CDR1 and CDR2: LNHDA and SQIVND (reference sequence). The CDR3 is made up of 15 amino acids. DNA of the CDR3: TGTGCCAGTAGTCCGCGTGGACAGGGCGCTTCACCCCTCCACTTT. Protein sequence: CASSPRGQGASPLHF.

The V and J genes are TRBV28 and TRBJ1-3; no clear D gene. Germline V gives CDR1 MDHEN, CDR2 SYDVKM. The CDR3 is made up of 14 amino acids. Trimming took off 7 bases at V and 2 bases at J, with 12 bases between the two ends. As DNA, the CDR3 is TGTGCCAGCACCTCAAGGGAGGCTGGAAACACCATATATTTT. Protein sequence: CASTSREAGNTIYF.